Listed here are 10 T cell receptor beta chains from one sample, sequenced in a study of human T cells and chemical hapten exposure. TCRdb reanalysed the RACE reads using MiXCR and keeps one entry per CDR3 protein. The table includes 150,000 to 200,000 distinct CDR3 sequences, just under 30% detected once. The time point here: pre-sensitization, week 0. As for treatment: therapeutic diphenylcyclopropenone sensitization with weekly scalp DPC. This sample comprised whole blood, obtained in connection with sensitization to the hapten diphenylcyclopropenone (DPC). These TCRs come from a woman aged 30 to 39 with alopecia areata. Some clones in this sample may be carry-over from other donors' samples.

The chain is built from TRBV4-1 and TRBJ1-1; D perhaps matches TRBD1 (6 bases). V lost 4 bases and J lost 0, with 12 bases in between. The germline CDR1 and CDR2 sequences are MGHRA and YSYEKL. This CDR3 has 15 residues. CDR3 DNA sequence: TGCGCCAGCAGCCCCCGGACAGCCCTGAACACTGAAGCTTTCTTT. Protein: CASSPRTALNTEAFF.

This clonotype was detected only a few times. This rearrangement joins TRBV29-1 to TRBJ2-3; no clear D. Germline values: CDR1 SQVTM, CDR2 ANQGSEA. The CDR3 covers 13 residues. The V and J ends lost 2 bases and 6 bases respectively, with 12 bases between them. CDR3 loop: CSVETQAGDTQYF. The DNA for the CDR3 is TGCAGCGTTGAAACTCAGGCCGGGGATACGCAGTATTTT.

This chain uses TRBV18 with TRBJ2-1, with TRBD2 identical over 7 bases. The germline V gene encodes CDR1 KGHSH and CDR2 LQKENI. This CDR3 is 14 amino acids long. V shed 3 bases and J 5 bases; nucleotides not matched to a gene: 4. The CDR3 DNA reads as TGTGCCAGCTCACCTCTGACTAGCAACAATGAGCAGTTCTTC. Translating it yields CASSPLTSNNEQFF.

In its sample, this clonotype was seen a few times. This chain connects TRBV25-1 to TRBJ2-3, with 13 bases lining up with TRBD2. The CDR3 covers 20 residues. Per germline, CDR1 MGHDK and CDR2 SYGVNS. Trimming removed 4 bases from V and 6 bases from J; junction bases left unmatched: 19. The DNA for the CDR3 is TGTGCCAGCAGTGTTACCCTAACTAGCGGGAGGGCCCTTCGTTCGGATACGCAGTATTTT. Translating it yields CASSVTLTSGRALRSDTQYF.

V gene TRBV28 combines with J gene TRBJ1-2; D may be TRBD1 (5 bases). Trimming removed 8 bases at V and 1 base at J, with 11 bases between. The CDR3 contains 13 residues. Germline-derived CDR1 and CDR2 are MDHEN and SYDVKM. The CDR3 protein is CASHTGVNYGYTF. The CDR3 DNA reads TGTGCCAGCCACACGGGGGTTAACTATGGCTACACCTTC.

This clonotype was seen only a few times. The chain carries TRBV3-1 and TRBJ2-7; 9 bases agree with TRBD1. This CDR3 region has 14 residues. Looked up from germline, CDR1 is LGHDT and CDR2 is YNNKEL (reference sequence). V lost 3 bases and J lost 4; bases outside the gene matches: 4. This CDR3 reads CASSQSGTGYEQYF. The CDR3 region has the DNA TGTGCCAGCAGCCAGTCCGGGACAGGGTACGAGCAGTACTTC.

This clonotype was recorded a few times. The rearrangement uses TRBV10-3 and TRBJ1-2; the D gene is possibly TRBD1 (5 bases). The CDR3 loop spans 13 amino acids. CDR1 is ENHRY, CDR2 SYGVKD, per germline. The V gene lost 2 bases and the J gene lost 8 bases, with 12 bases spanning the gap. CDR3 region: CAISERWGLGYTF. CDR3 nucleotide sequence: TGTGCCATCAGTGAGAGATGGGGACTCGGCTACACCTTC.

This chain links TRBV3-1 with TRBJ2-2; perhaps D is TRBD1 or TRBD2 (6 bases each). CDR1 is LGHDT, CDR2 YNNKEL, per germline (reference sequence). The V end lost 4 bases, the J end lost 7 bases, and 13 bases lay between the germline ends. CDR3 length: 14 amino acids. The CDR3, as DNA: TGTGCCAGCAGCCGTAAGGGGGGCGACGGGGAGCTGTTTTTT. It encodes CASSRKGGDGELFF. The whole variable domain, remainder taken from reference TRBV3-1 and TRBJ2-2, is DTAVSQTPKYLVTQMGNDKSIKCEQNLGHDTMYWYKQDSKKFLKIMFSYNNKELIINETVPNRFSPKSPDKAHLNLHINSLELGDSAVYFCASSRKGGDGELFFGEGSRLTVL.

This clonotype was recorded a few times. The chain uses TRBV2 and TRBJ1-5, with a weak D call TRBD1 (6 bases). This CDR3 region has 16 residues. V was cut by 5 bases and J by 4 bases, with 18 bases left in between. Looked up from germline, CDR1 is SNHLY and CDR2 is FYNNEI. The DNA for the CDR3 is TGTGCCAGCAGTTCCGGCTCCGGGACACAAAATCAGCCCCAGCATTTT. It specifies CASSSGSGTQNQPQHF.

The sample holds a few counts of this clonotype. The rearrangement links TRBV11-3 to TRBJ2-4; D not certain. Trimming shortened V by 2 bases and J by 8 bases, and 16 bases separated the two germline ends. CDR1 is SGHNT, CDR2 YENEEA, per germline. The CDR3 contains 15 residues. CDR3 DNA: TGTGCCAGCAGCTTACTTGGTCCAGGAAATGACATTCAGTACTTC. Its translation is CASSLLGPGNDIQYF.